The 18 T cell receptor beta chains below all came from one sample that was sequenced in a study of immune heterogeneity within non-small cell lung tumors. Template material comprised bulk tumor genomic DNA at approximately 600 ng per sample. Surgical sampling yielded several biopsies per primary tumor (spaced far apart). Samples came from untreated patients having curative surgery for newly diagnosed non-small cell lung cancer. Multiplex PCR employing 32 V and 13 J primers generated amplicons of the TCR beta CDR3. TCRdb analysed the multiplex PCR reads with MiXCR anew, one entry per CDR3 protein. The top ten hold 4% to 5.5% of the sample, which has about 22,000 distinct CDR3 sequences, around 28% seen once. Sequencing was done on a sample of lung tumor tissue. Source of these receptors: a man aged 40-49 years with non-small cell lung cancer.

A few counts support this clonotype. The CDR3 sequence: CSVEHQGASGYTF. The CDR3 DNA sequence: TGCAGCGTTGAACATCAGGGGGCCAGTGGCTACACCTTC. The genes are TRBV29-1 and TRBJ1-2; 8 bases agree with TRBD1. The CDR3 is 13 amino acids. Germline loops: CDR1 SQVTM, CDR2 ANQGSEA. Trimming cost V 2 bases and J 7 bases; bases outside gene matches: 6.

This clonotype was seen at least ten times. V and J are TRBV12-5 and TRBJ2-7; tentatively, D is TRBD2 (6 bases). V was clipped by 7 bases and J by 0 bases, with 16 bases between them. Germline values: CDR1 LGHNT, CDR2 FRNRAP. The length of the CDR3 is 15 residues. CDR3 coding DNA: TGTGCTAGTGCTCCCAGGCGGGACCCCTCCTACGAGCAGTACTTC. It specifies CASAPRRDPSYEQYF. The variable domain in full, with the rest retrieved from reference TRBV12-5 and TRBJ2-7, is DARVTQTPRHKVTEMGQEVTMRCQPILGHNTVFWYRQTMMQGLELLAYFRNRAPLDDSGMPKDRFSAEMPDATLATLKIQPSEPRDSAVYFCASAPRRDPSYEQYFGPGTRLTVT.

CDR3 coding DNA: TGTGCCAGCAGAACAGGGGAACCCCTCCACTTT. Translating it yields CASRTGEPLHF. The chain uses TRBV6-2 or TRBV6-3 and TRBJ1-6; 7 bases agree with TRBD1. J lost 12 bases, V lost 6 bases, and 2 bases had no gene match. This CDR3 spans 11 amino acids. The germline V gene has CDR1 MNHEY and CDR2 SVGEGT.

The chain has TRBV28 and TRBJ2-3; no clear D. Germline V lookup: CDR1 MDHEN, CDR2 SYDVKM. The CDR3 contains 13 residues. The V gene lost 7 bases and the J gene lost 0 bases, with 8 bases spanning the gap. The CDR3 DNA is TGTGCCAGCAATATCGGGAGCACAGATACGCAGTATTTT. It is translated as CASNIGSTDTQYF.

The V and J genes are TRBV19 and TRBJ1-5; D is uncertain. Trimming took 3 bases from V and 1 from J, leaving 10 bases between them. The CDR3 contains 15 residues. Germline-derived CDR1 and CDR2 are LNHDA and SQIVND (reference sequence). CDR3 sequence (DNA): TGTGCCAGTAGTATGAAGGGTAACAGCAATCAGCCCCAGCATTTT. It translates to CASSMKGNSNQPQHF.

This clonotype has a count of ten or more. V and J are TRBV6-2 or TRBV6-3 and TRBJ2-3, with D unresolved. The germline V gene encodes CDR1 MNHEY and CDR2 SVGEGT. V lost 2 bases, J lost 0 bases, and 9 bases lay in between. CDR3 length equals 15 residues. In DNA form, the CDR3 reads TGTGCCAGCAGTTACGCGTCTCTTAGCACAGATACGCAGTATTTT. Translated: CASSYASLSTDTQYF.

This sequence joins TRBV6-1 and TRBJ1-6, with 7 bases aligning to TRBD1. Germline assignment: CDR1 MNHNS and CDR2 SASEGT. CDR3 length: 14 amino acids. With V trimmed by 7 bases and J by 5 bases, 5 bases remained unmatched. CDR3 DNA: TGTGCCAGCACCCGGGACAGTAATAATTCACCCCTCCACTTT. It codes for CASTRDSNNSPLHF.

In this sample, this clonotype turned up many times. This chain uses TRBV5-5 with TRBJ1-2; 7 bases agree with TRBD1. CDR3 length equals 15 residues. V gave up 0 bases and J gave up 4 bases; unmatched junction bases: 6. Germline values: CDR1 SGHKS, CDR2 YYEKEE (reference sequence). CDR3 in amino acids: CASSLDDRVAYGYTF. In DNA, the CDR3 is TGTGCCAGCAGCTTGGACGACAGGGTCGCCTATGGCTACACCTTC.

This clonotype occurred a few times. This chain connects TRBV5-6 to TRBJ2-3; tentatively, D is TRBD1 or TRBD2 (5 bases each). The V gene's germline CDR1 is SGHDT and CDR2 YYEEEE. The CDR3 is 14 residues long. V was clipped by 4 bases and J by 5 bases, with 14 bases between them. The CDR3 DNA is TGTGCCAGCAGCCTCGGGACGCTCGGAGATACGCAGTATTTT. Translation: CASSLGTLGDTQYF.

This clonotype was detected many times. This sequence joins TRBV19 and TRBJ1-2, with D perhaps matching TRBD1 (6 bases). The CDR3 contains 14 residues. V was pared by 6 bases and J by 8 bases, with 19 bases between. The germline gives CDR1 LNHDA, CDR2 SQIVND (reference sequence). The CDR3 DNA reads TGTGCCAGTAGCCCGGTGGGGGGCGCGAGGGGCTACACCTTC. Its protein is CASSPVGGARGYTF. The full variable domain, with the rest looked up from reference TRBV19 and TRBJ1-2, is DGGITQSPKYLFRKEGQNVTLSCEQNLNHDAMYWYRQDPGQGLRLIYYSQIVNDFQKGDIAEGYSVSREKKESFPLTVTSAQKNPTAFYLCASSPVGGARGYTFGSGTRLTVV.

The J gene is TRBJ2-7, the V gene TRBV6-2 or TRBV6-3, with D possibly being TRBD2 (5 bases). The CDR3 has 14 residues. CDR1 MNHEY and CDR2 SVGEGT come from the germline V gene. V was pared by 4 bases and J by 3 bases, with 13 bases between. The CDR3 sequence: CASSSQRRLYEQYF. The CDR3 region has the DNA TGTGCCAGCAGTTCCCAACGGAGGCTCTACGAGCAGTACTTC.

This clonotype was found many times. The V gene is TRBV7-2, the J gene TRBJ2-7, with D possibly being TRBD2 (6 bases). Trimming pared 3 bases from V and 3 bases from J, leaving 15 bases between. Germline values: CDR1 SGHTA, CDR2 FQGNSA. The CDR3 runs to 15 residues. CDR3 loop: CASSLGAGNLYEQYF. The DNA of the CDR3 is TGTGCCAGCAGCTTGGGAGCGGGCAACCTCTACGAGCAGTACTTC. The variable domain in full, completed from reference TRBV7-2 and TRBJ2-7, reads GAGVSQSPSNKVTEKGKDVELRCDPISGHTALYWYRQSLGQGLEFLIYFQGNSAPDKSGLPSDRFSAERTGGSVSTLTIQRTQQEDSAVYLCASSLGAGNLYEQYFGPGTRLTVT.

On this clonotype itself: Just one base apart from a much larger clone, this may be a read error. The chain carries TRBV3-1 and TRBJ1-4; no clear D gene. The ends were cut back, 9 bases at V and 7 bases at J, with 18 bases in the middle. Per the germline V gene, CDR1 is LGHDT and CDR2 is YNNKEL (reference sequence). The CDR3 loop spans 14 amino acids. The CDR3 nucleotides are TGTGCCAGAAGCTCCCGCGCCGGGTCTGAAAAACTGTTTTTT. This gives the protein CARSSRAGSEKLFF.

As concerns this clonotype: Possible read error: a much larger clone is one base away. The chain is built from TRBV6-4 and TRBJ2-2; D gene unclear. From germline, CDR1 is MRHNA and CDR2 SNTAGT. With 6 bases removed from V and 5 bases from J, the gap between germline ends came to 13 bases. The CDR3 loop spans 14 amino acids. CDR3 sequence reads: CASRTIGPTGELFF. The CDR3 bases are TGTGCCAGCAGAACTATCGGACCAACCGGGGAGCTGTTTTTT.

In this sample, this clonotype turned up a few times. The rearrangement joins TRBV20-1 to TRBJ2-5; the D is unclear. Trimming took 0 bases from V and 5 from J, leaving 13 bases between them. CDR3 length: 14 residues. Germline CDR1 is DFQATT and CDR2 is SNEGSKA (reference sequence). CDR3 loop: CSARDRPRDETQYF. Here the CDR3 DNA reads TGCAGTGCTAGAGATCGACCGCGCGATGAGACCCAGTACTTC.

This clonotype was seen ten or more times. The V call is TRBV5-1, the J call TRBJ1-3, with 8 positions matching TRBD1. CDR1 SGHRS and CDR2 YFSETQ come from the germline V gene. This CDR3 region has 17 residues. V shed 0 bases, J shed 0 bases, and the junction held 5 bases outside the gene matches. The CDR3 spells CASSLGQGLPSGNTIYF. DNA for the CDR3: TGCGCCAGCAGCTTGGGACAGGGGCTGCCCTCTGGAAACACCATATATTTT.

This clonotype occurred a few times. The chain uses TRBV6-2 or TRBV6-3 and TRBJ1-1; no clear D. Between the trimmed V and J ends, which lost 2 bases and 1 base, there was a span of 8 bases. The CDR3 is made up of 14 amino acids. Germline loops: CDR1 MNHEY, CDR2 SVGEGT. The CDR3 DNA sequence: TGTGCCAGCAGTTACCTCACGGGGAACACTGAAGCTTTCTTT. Amino acids: CASSYLTGNTEAFF.

The rearrangement joins TRBV25-1 to TRBJ2-1, with 9 bases that match TRBD2. The trim removed 3 bases at V and 6 bases at J, leaving 6 bases unmatched. The germline CDR1 and CDR2 sequences are MGHDK and SYGVNS. CDR3 length: 15 amino acids. The CDR3 DNA sequence: TGTGCCAGCAGTGAGGACACTAGCGGGCCCAATGAGCAGTTCTTC. It encodes CASSEDTSGPNEQFF.